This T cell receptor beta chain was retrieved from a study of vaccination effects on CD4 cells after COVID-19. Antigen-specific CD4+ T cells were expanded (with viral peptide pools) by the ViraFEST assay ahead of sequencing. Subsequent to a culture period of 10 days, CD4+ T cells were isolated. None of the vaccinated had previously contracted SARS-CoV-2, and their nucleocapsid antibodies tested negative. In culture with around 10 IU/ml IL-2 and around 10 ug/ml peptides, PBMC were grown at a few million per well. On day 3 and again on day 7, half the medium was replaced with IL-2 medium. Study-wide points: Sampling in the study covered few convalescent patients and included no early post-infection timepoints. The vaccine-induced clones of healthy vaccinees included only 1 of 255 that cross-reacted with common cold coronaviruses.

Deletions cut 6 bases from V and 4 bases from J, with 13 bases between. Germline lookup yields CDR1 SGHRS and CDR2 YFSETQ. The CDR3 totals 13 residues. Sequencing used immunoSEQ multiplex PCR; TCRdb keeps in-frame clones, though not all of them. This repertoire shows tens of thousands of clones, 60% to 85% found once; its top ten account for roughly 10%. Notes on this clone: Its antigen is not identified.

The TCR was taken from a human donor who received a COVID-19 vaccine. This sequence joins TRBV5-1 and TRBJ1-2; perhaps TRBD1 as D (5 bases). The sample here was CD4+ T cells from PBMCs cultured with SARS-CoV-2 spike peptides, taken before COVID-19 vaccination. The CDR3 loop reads CASKDDSLYGYTF. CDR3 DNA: TGCGCCAGCAAGGATGACAGTCTCTATGGCTACACCTTC.